One sample yielded the 22 T cell receptor beta chains listed below, sequenced in a study of response to subunit inactivated influenza vaccine. Via MiXCR, TCRdb re-called the RT-PCR reads, giving one row per CDR3 protein. Among 550,000 to 600,000 distinct CDR3 sequences listed, approximately 12% were seen once. This material consisted of PBMCs from blood, taken on the day of vaccination. These receptors all stem from a man aged 45-65 years who received an inactivated influenza vaccine.

This clonotype was detected only a few times. The rearrangement links TRBV3-1 to TRBJ1-3; TRBD1 agrees at 7 bases. The V and J ends lost 1 base and 2 bases, in that order; junction bases with no gene match: 2. Germline values: CDR1 LGHDT, CDR2 YNNKEL (reference sequence). CDR3 length: 15 residues. The CDR3: CASSQVQGAGNTIYF. CDR3 nucleotide sequence: TGTGCCAGCAGCCAAGTGCAGGGGGCTGGAAACACCATATATTTT.

In its sample, this clonotype was seen a few times. The chain employs TRBV15 and TRBJ2-1; TRBD2 matches 9 bases. From germline, CDR1 is LNHNV and CDR2 YYDKDF (reference sequence). V was pared by 6 bases and J by 5 bases, with 8 bases of the junction left unmatched. The CDR3 length is 15 residues. The CDR3 DNA follows: TGTGCCACCAGTTCCCTAGCGGGGCTAGACAATGAGCAGTTCTTC. It translates to CATSSLAGLDNEQFF.

This clonotype has only a few counts. The V and J genes are TRBV7-9 and TRBJ2-1, with unresolved D. CDR3 length: 15 residues. Germline CDR1 SEHNR, CDR2 FQNEAQ (reference sequence). V dropped 2 bases and J dropped 6 bases, with 14 bases sitting between them. CDR3 coding DNA: TGTGCCAGCAGCTTATCAACTGGGTTTACCAATGAGCAGTTCTTC. Its translation: CASSLSTGFTNEQFF.

The gene calls are TRBV12-3 or TRBV12-4 and TRBJ2-1, with D possibly being TRBD1 or TRBD2 (6 bases each). V was cut by 6 bases and J by 6 bases, with 21 bases left in between. The CDR3 is 16 amino acids. The CDR3 loop is CASRDSGAPPSNEQFF. The CDR3 DNA reads TGTGCCAGCAGGGACTCGGGGGCCCCGCCGAGCAATGAGCAGTTCTTC.

This clonotype was seen only a few times. DNA of the CDR3: TGTGCCAGCAGCTTGGGGACACCTTCGAACGGGCCCCAGCATTTT. Translated, it gives CASSLGTPSNGPQHF. The chain combines TRBV5-6 with TRBJ1-5; TRBD1 might be the D (5 bases). The CDR3 consists of 15 residues. With 0 bases removed from V and 9 bases from J, the gap between germline ends came to 16 bases. Germline-derived CDR1 and CDR2 are SGHDT and YYEEEE.

This clonotype was seen only a few times. The gene calls are TRBV5-6 and TRBJ2-1; D gene ambiguous. Deletions cut 5 bases from V and 5 bases from J, with 8 bases between. Germline CDR1 reads SGHDT; CDR2 reads YYEEEE. The CDR3 is 12 amino acids. The DNA of the CDR3 is TGTGCCAGCAGTGGCGCTAACAATGAGCAGTTCTTC. Translating gives CASSGANNEQFF.

In nucleotides, the CDR3 is TGTGCCAGCACCACTAGCGGGGGGGGTGAGACCCAGTACTTC. It yields the protein CASTTSGGGETQYF. The chain links TRBV7-8 to TRBJ2-5, with 13 bases matching TRBD2. V lost 7 bases to trimming and J lost 5 bases; unmatched junction nucleotides: 4. The CDR3 has 14 residues. Per the germline V gene, CDR1 is SGHVS and CDR2 is FQNEAQ.

This clonotype came up a few times. This chain connects TRBV7-9 to TRBJ2-5; possibly TRBD1 for D (6 bases). Germline loops: CDR1 SEHNR, CDR2 FQNEAQ (reference sequence). This CDR3 is 15 amino acids long. The ends were cut back, 1 base at V and 1 base at J, with 10 bases in the middle. The CDR3 DNA sequence: TGTGCCAGCAGCTTAGGGGGACACGGCCAAGAGACCCAGTACTTC. Protein sequence: CASSLGGHGQETQYF.

This clonotype occurred many times. The rearrangement uses TRBV7-9 and TRBJ2-3, with D possibly matching TRBD2 (5 bases). The CDR3 length is 12 residues. The V gene's germline CDR1 is SEHNR and CDR2 FQNEAQ (reference sequence). V was clipped by 6 bases and J by 3 bases, with 7 bases between them. The CDR3 DNA follows: TGTGCCAGCAGGGGAGTTACAGATACGCAGTATTTT. Amino acid sequence: CASRGVTDTQYF.

This clonotype came up once. The conserved phenylalanine or tryptophan normally closing the CDR3 is absent here, so this likely arose from a read error. The chain couples TRBV11-2 to TRBJ2-5; D is unresolved. The CDR3 contains 13 residues. Between the trimmed V and J ends, which lost 5 bases and 0 bases, there was a span of 7 bases. Germline CDR1 is SGHAT and CDR2 is FQNNGV. Here the CDR3 DNA reads TGTGCCAGCAGCCACGGAAACCAAGAGACCCAGTACCTC. This translates into CASSHGNQETQYL.

The chain uses TRBV6-2 or TRBV6-3 and TRBJ2-1; D uncertain. Germline CDR1 MNHEY, CDR2 SVGEGT. V was trimmed by 6 bases and J by 0 bases, leaving 9 bases between them. The CDR3 consists of 14 residues. The CDR3 region has the DNA TGTGCCAGCAGAGTACCTAGCTCCTACAATGAGCAGTTCTTC. It encodes CASRVPSSYNEQFF.

At least ten counts were recorded for this clonotype. The chain employs TRBV7-2 and TRBJ2-5, with D unresolved. This CDR3 region has 14 residues. V lost 3 bases and J 4 bases, leaving 12 bases between the germline ends. Germline lookup yields CDR1 SGHTA and CDR2 FQGNSA. The chain's CDR3 is CASSLLGLGETQYF. Written as DNA, the CDR3 is TGTGCCAGCAGCTTGCTGGGCCTTGGAGAGACCCAGTACTTC.

The sample holds many counts of this clonotype. This chain links TRBV20-1 with TRBJ2-5; D possibly corresponds to TRBD2 (5 bases). The germline gives CDR1 DFQATT, CDR2 SNEGSKA (reference sequence). The CDR3 length is 13 residues. V was cut by 3 bases and J by 3 bases, with 11 bases left in between. The CDR3 coding sequence is TGCAGTGCTAGGGTAACAGCGGAAGAGACCCAGTACTTC. Its translation: CSARVTAEETQYF.

The DNA of the CDR3 is TGTGCCAGCAGCGAGGGGACTAGTTCCACAGATACGCAGTATTTT. The encoded protein is CASSEGTSSTDTQYF. V is TRBV7-9 and J is TRBJ2-3; TRBD2 matches at 8 bases. Germline V gives CDR1 SEHNR, CDR2 FQNEAQ (reference sequence). V was pared by 5 bases and J by 2 bases, with 6 bases of the junction left unmatched. This CDR3 has 15 residues.

This chain links TRBV4-1 with TRBJ2-1; the D gene is possibly TRBD1 (5 bases). Trimming took off 0 bases at V and 3 bases at J, with 12 bases between the two ends. The CDR3 loop spans 16 amino acids. Germline loops: CDR1 MGHRA, CDR2 YSYEKL. This CDR3 reads CASSQEKGIVYNEQFF. CDR3 bases: TGCGCCAGCAGCCAAGAAAAGGGGATCGTCTACAATGAGCAGTTCTTC.

V and J are TRBV30 and TRBJ2-1, with D uncertain. The CDR3 runs to 11 residues. V was shortened by 5 bases and J by 9 bases, with 11 bases between the two germline ends. Germline loops: CDR1 GTSNPN, CDR2 SVGIG (reference sequence). For the CDR3, the DNA is TGTGCCTGGGCCGTAAAGGTTGAGCAGTTCTTC. Amino acids: CAWAVKVEQFF.

This chain links TRBV6-1 with TRBJ1-1; TRBD1 aligns across 9 bases. Germline assignment: CDR1 MNHNS and CDR2 SASEGT. There are 16 residues in the CDR3. The junction had 7 bases not matched to a gene; V was cut back by 5 bases and J by 0 bases. The CDR3 reads CASSLPGTGMNTEAFF. CDR3 DNA: TGTGCCAGCAGTCTCCCCGGGACAGGGATGAACACTGAAGCTTTCTTT.

V gene TRBV4-1 combines with J gene TRBJ1-1; 8 nucleotides align to TRBD1. The V gene's germline CDR1 is MGHRA and CDR2 YSYEKL. The J segment lost 5 bases and the V segment lost 2 bases, leaving 7 bases of the junction unmatched. The CDR3 is 15 residues long. CDR3 region: CASSQQQGGRTEAFF. CDR3 nucleotides: TGCGCCAGCAGCCAACAACAGGGGGGAAGGACTGAAGCTTTCTTT.

CDR3 nucleotide sequence: TGTGCCAGCAGCTCCCTCTCCCCCCTTGGCTCCTACAATGAGCAGTTCTTC. This gives the protein CASSSLSPLGSYNEQFF. The genes are TRBV7-8 and TRBJ2-1, with D unresolved. CDR3 length equals 17 residues. Trimming shortened V by 4 bases and J by 0 bases, and 16 bases separated the two germline ends. Germline CDR1 is SGHVS and CDR2 is FQNEAQ.

This clonotype was recorded many times. V gene TRBV27 combines with J gene TRBJ2-1, with 10 nucleotides matching TRBD2. V trimming: 2 bases; J trimming: 6 bases; junction bases outside the gene matches: 4. This CDR3 region has 15 residues. Germline CDR1 is MNHEY and CDR2 is SMNVEV (reference sequence). Here the CDR3 DNA reads TGTGCCAGCAGTTTAGGCACTAGCGGGACCAATGAGCAGTTCTTC. Translating it yields CASSLGTSGTNEQFF.

For this clonotype: This may arise from a read error, as a much more abundant clone is one base away. The chain links TRBV5-1 to TRBJ2-7; perhaps TRBD2 as D (6 bases). CDR3 size: 14 residues. The germline V gene encodes CDR1 SGHRS and CDR2 YFSETQ. CDR3 DNA: TGCTCCAGCAGCTTGGTCGCGGGAAGGGACGAGCAGTACTTC. Translation gives CSSSLVAGRDEQYF.

This clonotype was observed a handful of times. The chain joins TRBV30 to TRBJ2-1; D perhaps matches TRBD2 (5 bases). The V gene lost 2 bases and the J gene lost 0 bases, with 8 bases spanning the gap. Germline-derived CDR1 and CDR2 are GTSNPN and SVGIG (reference sequence). The CDR3 runs 14 residues. The CDR3 loop is CAWSPGYSYNEQFF. CDR3 DNA sequence: TGTGCCTGGAGTCCGGGGTACTCCTACAATGAGCAGTTCTTC.